The 25 T cell receptor beta chains given below trace back to one sample, sequenced in a study of blood T cell repertoires in COVID-19. Assay: immunoSEQ multiplex PCR; the TCRdb copy retains only in-frame clones and omits some. Altogether roughly 50,000 clones are present, 80% to 90% being singletons, with the ten largest covering roughly 3%. Sequenced: peripheral blood. These receptors originate from a man aged 45-65 years with acute or convalescent COVID-19.

The chain joins TRBV30 to TRBJ1-2; no clear D. The ends were cut back, 0 bases at V and 6 bases at J, with 5 bases in the middle. This CDR3 region has 11 residues. Germline V gives CDR1 GTSNPN, CDR2 SVGIG (reference sequence). The DNA of the CDR3 is TGTGCCTGGAGTGTATTAGATGGCTACACCTTC. Translated, it gives CAWSVLDGYTF. Using reference TRBV30 and TRBJ1-2 for the parts outside the CDR3, the full variable domain is SQTIHQWPATLVQPVGSPLSLECTVEGTSNPNLYWYRQAAGRGLQLLFYSVGIGQISSEVPQNLSASRPQDRQFILSSKKLLLSDSGFYLCAWSVLDGYTFGSGTRLTVV.

As regards this clone: A much larger clone differs by one base, so this may be a read error. This CDR3 is CASSLRQEGYTF. The CDR3 coding sequence is TGTGCCAGCAGCCTCCGACAAGAGGGCTACACCTTC. The chain couples TRBV13 to TRBJ1-2; D remains ambiguous. This CDR3 spans 12 amino acids. The germline V gene encodes CDR1 PRHDT and CDR2 FYEKMQ (reference sequence). Trimming took 5 bases from V and 8 from J, leaving 12 bases between them.

The J gene is TRBJ1-6, the V gene TRBV4-1, with D possibly being TRBD1 (6 bases). The CDR3 runs 15 residues. Germline CDR1 and CDR2: MGHRA and YSYEKL. Trimming cost V 0 bases and J 6 bases, with 9 bases left between them. CDR3 DNA sequence: TGCGCCAGCAGCCAAGACAACAGGGTTAATTCACCCCTCCACTTT. It codes for CASSQDNRVNSPLHF.

The V and J genes are TRBV12-5 and TRBJ2-3, with 10 nucleotides matching TRBD2. The CDR3 contains 19 residues. Trimming removed 2 bases from V and 0 bases from J; junction bases left unmatched: 11. The germline CDR1 and CDR2 sequences are LGHNT and FRNRAP. The CDR3: CASGLTSALAGGSTDTQYF. In DNA form, the CDR3 reads TGTGCTAGTGGTTTGACCAGCGCTTTAGCGGGAGGCAGCACAGATACGCAGTATTTT.

The chain couples TRBV28 to TRBJ2-6, with TRBD2 matching over 7 bases. V lost 5 bases to trimming and J lost 4 bases; unmatched junction nucleotides: 11. CDR3 length: 17 amino acids. Germline CDR1 reads MDHEN; CDR2 reads SYDVKM. The chain's CDR3 is CASSPAGEQHGANVLTF. DNA for the CDR3: TGTGCCAGCAGTCCCGCGGGAGAGCAGCACGGGGCCAACGTCCTGACTTTC.

The chain is built from TRBV6-5 and TRBJ1-2, with D unclear. The CDR3 has 15 amino acids. The germline V and J ends were trimmed by 0 bases and 0 bases, with 8 bases remaining between them. Per germline, CDR1 MNHEY and CDR2 SVGAGI. CDR3 sequence (DNA): TGTGCCAGCAGTTACTCCGAGGGTGCTAACTATGGCTACACCTTC. Translating it yields CASSYSEGANYGYTF.

The V call is TRBV9, the J call TRBJ2-5, with D possibly TRBD1 on 5 matching bases. The CDR3 length is 14 residues. Deletions cut 0 bases from V and 9 bases from J, with 15 bases between. CDR1 SGDLS and CDR2 YYNGEE come from the germline V gene. For the CDR3, the DNA is TGTGCCAGCAGCGTAGGTCAAAGCGAAGGGGCCCAGTACTTC. Protein: CASSVGQSEGAQYF.

The CDR3: CASSIDWGFGTPNEQYF. The CDR3 DNA follows: TGTGCCAGTAGTATAGATTGGGGATTCGGGACACCAAACGAGCAGTACTTC. The chain couples TRBV19 to TRBJ2-7; weak D call: TRBD1 (6 bases). The germline V and J ends were trimmed by 0 bases and 5 bases, with 20 bases remaining between them. Germline V gene data show CDR1 as LNHDA and CDR2 as SQIVND (reference sequence). The CDR3 length is 17 residues.

This rearrangement joins TRBV4-1 to TRBJ2-3; D uncertain. V was cut by 2 bases and J by 5 bases, with 5 bases left in between. The CDR3 extends over 12 amino acids. The germline CDR1 and CDR2 sequences are MGHRA and YSYEKL. The CDR3 loop is CASSQPRDTQYF. Written as DNA, the CDR3 is TGCGCCAGCAGCCAACCGAGAGATACGCAGTATTTT.

The rearrangement links TRBV7-8 to TRBJ1-5; D is perhaps TRBD1 (5 bases). Trimming took off 5 bases at V and 1 base at J, with 12 bases between the two ends. CDR3 size: 15 residues. Per germline, CDR1 SGHVS and CDR2 FQNEAQ. CDR3 sequence reads: CASSLGTLSNQPQHF. CDR3 in DNA: TGTGCCAGCAGCCTAGGGACTCTCAGCAATCAGCCCCAGCATTTT.

The chain couples TRBV28 to TRBJ2-7, with 7 nucleotides matching TRBD1. CDR3 length: 15 amino acids. After removal of 1 base from V and 7 bases from J, the junction contained 10 bases not matched to a gene. Germline CDR1 and CDR2: MDHEN and SYDVKM. The CDR3, as DNA: TGTGCCAGCAGTTTATTCGGTAAAGGGGGCGTAGAGCAGTACTTC. Its protein is CASSLFGKGGVEQYF. The complete variable domain, with remaining parts taken from reference TRBV28 and TRBJ2-7, reads DVKVTQSSRYLVKRTGEKVFLECVQDMDHENMFWYRQDPGLGLRLIYFSYDVKMKEKGDIPEGYSVSREKKERFSLILESASTNQTSMYLCASSLFGKGGVEQYFGPGTRLTVT.

The chain recombines TRBV3-1 (or the pseudogene TRBV3-2) with TRBJ2-5, with D maybe TRBD2 (5 bases). Looked up from germline, CDR1 is LGHDT and CDR2 is YNNKEL (reference sequence). Trimming left V 1 base short and J 0 bases short, with 9 bases between. The CDR3 length is 15 residues. In DNA, the CDR3 is TGTGCCAGCAGCCAAGGGAGCGGCTACCAAGAGACCCAGTACTTC. This sequence encodes CASSQGSGYQETQYF.

The chain links TRBV28 to TRBJ1-3, with D perhaps TRBD1 (6 bases). V was pared by 3 bases and J by 0 bases, with 15 bases between. The CDR3 consists of 17 residues. Germline V gene data show CDR1 as MDHEN and CDR2 as SYDVKM. This chain's CDR3 is CASSFPRQAASGNTIYF. CDR3 nucleotides: TGTGCCAGCAGTTTCCCTCGACAGGCCGCCTCTGGAAACACCATATATTTT. Looking up the rest from reference TRBV28 and TRBJ1-3 gives the full variable domain: DVKVTQSSRYLVKRTGEKVFLECVQDMDHENMFWYRQDPGLGLRLIYFSYDVKMKEKGDIPEGYSVSREKKERFSLILESASTNQTSMYLCASSFPRQAASGNTIYFGEGSWLTVV.

This chain links TRBV27 with TRBJ1-2; D ambiguous. This CDR3 comprises 15 residues. The ends were cut back, 5 bases at V and 2 bases at J, with 15 bases in the middle. Per the germline V gene, CDR1 is MNHEY and CDR2 is SMNVEV (reference sequence). CDR3 residues: CASSPHNVPNYGYTF. Written as DNA, the CDR3 is TGTGCCAGCAGTCCCCACAACGTCCCAAACTATGGCTACACCTTC.

The rearrangement uses TRBV6-6 and TRBJ1-1, with a weak D call TRBD1 (5 bases). The CDR3 is 13 residues long. The germline V gene encodes CDR1 MNHNY and CDR2 SVGAGI (reference sequence). V was clipped by 1 base and J by 4 bases, with 7 bases between them. The CDR3 nucleotides read TGTGCCAGCAGTTACTGGGGGGGCACTGAAGCTTTCTTT. Encoded protein: CASSYWGGTEAFF.

The chain recombines TRBV14 with TRBJ2-7, with a tentative D call TRBD2 (6 bases). This CDR3 contains 15 residues. Deletions cut 3 bases from V and 3 bases from J, with 15 bases between. Per the germline V gene, CDR1 is SGHDN and CDR2 is FVKESK. This CDR3 is CASSQIGGVVYEQYF. CDR3 bases: TGTGCCAGCAGCCAGATTGGAGGGGTAGTCTACGAGCAGTACTTC. The whole variable domain, remainder taken from reference TRBV14 and TRBJ2-7, is EAGVTQFPSHSVIEKGQTVTLRCDPISGHDNLYWYRRVMGKEIKFLLHFVKESKQDESGMPNNRFLAERTGGTYSTLKVQPAELEDSGVYFCASSQIGGVVYEQYFGPGTRLTVT.

The J gene is TRBJ2-7, the V gene TRBV28; 13 positions match TRBD2. The CDR3 is 13 amino acids. The germline gives CDR1 MDHEN, CDR2 SYDVKM. V shed 8 bases and J 2 bases; nucleotides not matched to a gene: 0. CDR3 DNA sequence: TGTGCCAGCGGGACTAGCGGGACCTACGAGCAGTACTTC. This gives the protein CASGTSGTYEQYF.

The gene calls are TRBV10-3 and TRBJ1-3; D is unclear. Germline loops: CDR1 ENHRY, CDR2 SYGVKD. This CDR3 region has 14 residues. The V gene lost 4 bases and the J gene lost 4 bases, with 11 bases spanning the gap. CDR3 region: CAISAPGGGNTIYF. For the CDR3, the DNA is TGTGCCATCAGTGCTCCGGGAGGAGGAAACACCATATATTTT.

The rearrangement links TRBV11-2 to TRBJ1-5, with D uncertain. Trimming stripped 0 bases from V and 1 base from J, with 7 bases between. Germline CDR1 reads SGHAT; CDR2 reads FQNNGV. The CDR3 loop spans 15 amino acids. CDR3 loop: CASSLDPGSNQPQHF. The CDR3 DNA follows: TGTGCCAGCAGCTTAGATCCCGGGAGCAATCAGCCCCAGCATTTT. Using reference TRBV11-2 and TRBJ1-5 for the parts outside the CDR3, the full variable domain is EAGVAQSPRYKIIEKRQSVAFWCNPISGHATLYWYQQILGQGPKLLIQFQNNGVVDDSQLPKDRFSAERLKGVDSTLKIQPAKLEDSAVYLCASSLDPGSNQPQHFGDGTRLSIL.

The V and J genes are TRBV10-3 and TRBJ1-5, with a possible D match to TRBD1 (5 bases). Germline lookup yields CDR1 ENHRY and CDR2 SYGVKD. Trimming took off 2 bases at V and 4 bases at J, with 9 bases between the two ends. The CDR3 sequence is 14 residues long. The CDR3 bases are TGTGCCATCAGTGAGACAGGCTTGAATCAGCCCCAGCATTTT. It specifies CAISETGLNQPQHF.

The chain is built from TRBV7-6 and TRBJ2-1, with D unclear. Trimming removed 3 bases at V and 6 bases at J, with 21 bases between. Germline CDR1 is SGHVS and CDR2 is FNYEAQ. This CDR3 comprises 17 residues. The CDR3 nucleotides read TGTGCCAGCAGCTTGGCCCTGGAGCACGGGTTGTTCAATGAGCAGTTCTTC. Amino acid sequence: CASSLALEHGLFNEQFF.

V gene TRBV5-1 combines with J gene TRBJ2-3; the match to TRBD1 covers 7 bases. CDR3 size: 15 residues. Germline V gives CDR1 SGHRS, CDR2 YFSETQ. V shed 6 bases, J shed 5 bases, and the junction held 12 bases outside the gene matches. The CDR3, as DNA: TGCGCCAGCACCGAGGGGGCGCCCCCCTTAGATACGCAGTATTTT. This gives the protein CASTEGAPPLDTQYF.

Only a few counts were recorded for this clone. The V gene is TRBV5-1, the J gene TRBJ1-6; 8 nucleotides line up with TRBD1. The ends lost 0 bases at V and 4 bases at J; junction bases unmatched: 3. The CDR3 loop spans 16 amino acids. CDR1 is SGHRS, CDR2 YFSETQ, per germline. CDR3 sequence: CASSLEGQGYNSPLHF. CDR3 nucleotides: TGCGCCAGCAGCTTGGAAGGACAGGGTTATAATTCACCCCTCCACTTT.

The rearrangement joins TRBV10-2 to TRBJ2-3; TRBD1 is a possible D gene (6 bases). V was pared by 7 bases and J by 2 bases, with 13 bases between. The CDR3 is made up of 14 amino acids. Germline loops: CDR1 WSHSY, CDR2 SAAADI. The CDR3 loop is CASKTGISTDTQYF. For the CDR3, the DNA is TGCGCCAGCAAAACAGGGATTTCCACAGATACGCAGTATTTT.

The gene calls are TRBV19 and TRBJ1-5; D unresolved. Germline CDR1 reads LNHDA; CDR2 reads SQIVND (reference sequence). The CDR3 extends over 14 amino acids. V was trimmed by 2 bases and J by 6 bases, leaving 11 bases between them. The CDR3 spells CASSISGVGQPQHF. The CDR3 region has the DNA TGTGCCAGTAGTATATCCGGAGTCGGTCAGCCCCAGCATTTT.